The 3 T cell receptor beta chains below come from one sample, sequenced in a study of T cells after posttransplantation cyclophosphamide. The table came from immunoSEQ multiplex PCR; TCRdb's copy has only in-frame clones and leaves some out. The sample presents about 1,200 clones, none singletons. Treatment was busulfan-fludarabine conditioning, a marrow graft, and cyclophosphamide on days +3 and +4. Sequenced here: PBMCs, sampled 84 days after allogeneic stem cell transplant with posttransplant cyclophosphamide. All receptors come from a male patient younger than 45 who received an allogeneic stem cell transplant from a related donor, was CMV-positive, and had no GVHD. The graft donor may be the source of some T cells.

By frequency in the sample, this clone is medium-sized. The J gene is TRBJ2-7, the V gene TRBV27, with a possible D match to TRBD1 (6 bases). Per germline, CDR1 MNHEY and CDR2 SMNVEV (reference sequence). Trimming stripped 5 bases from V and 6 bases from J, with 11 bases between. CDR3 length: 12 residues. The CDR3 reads CASSTTGLEQYF. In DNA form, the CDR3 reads TGTGCCAGCAGTACCACAGGGCTCGAGCAGTACTTC.

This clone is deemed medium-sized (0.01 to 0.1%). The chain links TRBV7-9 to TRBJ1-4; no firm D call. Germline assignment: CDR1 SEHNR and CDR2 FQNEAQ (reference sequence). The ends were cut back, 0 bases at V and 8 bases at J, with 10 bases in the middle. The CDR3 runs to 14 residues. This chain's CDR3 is CASSLAREGEKLFF. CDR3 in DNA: TGTGCCAGCAGCTTAGCGCGGGAGGGCGAAAAACTGTTTTTT.

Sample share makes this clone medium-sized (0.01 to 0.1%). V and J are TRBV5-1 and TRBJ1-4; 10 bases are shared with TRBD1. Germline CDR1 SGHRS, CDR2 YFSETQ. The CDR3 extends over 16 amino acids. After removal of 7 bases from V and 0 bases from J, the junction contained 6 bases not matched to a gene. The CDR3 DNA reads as TGCGCCAGCGCCGCGACAGGGGGCACAACTAATGAAAAACTGTTTTTT. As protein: CASAATGGTTNEKLFF.